This is a list of T cell receptor beta chains from one sample in a study of shared clonotypes between healthy human individuals. The data were produced by immunoSEQ multiplex PCR, yet TCRdb's version contains in-frame clones alone and is incomplete. The profile shows about 490,000 clones, about 80% of them singletons. The sequenced material came from PBMCs. All receptors derive from a woman aged 40-49 years in good health. Some clones in this sample may be carry-over from other donors' samples. The conserved cysteine and the conserved F or W are not part of the CDR3 here. Clone size is stated in some rows and not others, as once, few, many or a class when expanded.

j_call clone_size v_call cdr3_aa
TRBJ1-5 . TRBV27 ASSADSNNQPQH
TRBJ2-5 . TRBV28 ASSLGVAGPETQY
TRBJ1-2 . TRBV29-1 SVEERGQVDGYT
TRBJ1-1 . TRBV23-1 ASSQPAPQGVNTEAF
TRBJ2-4 . TRBV6-6 ASSYSGENIQY
TRBJ2-2 . TRBV5-1 ASSLGQGGTGELF
TRBJ2-3 . TRBV7-9 ASSSTSGSMDELY
TRBJ2-5 . TRBV4-1 ASSQGGGFSETQY
TRBJ2-6 . TRBV7-3 ASSPVGQLSSGANVLT
TRBJ2-7 . TRBV5-1 ASSSGQGVGEQY
TRBJ1-1 . TRBV7-9 ASSPRGNTEAF
TRBJ1-1 . TRBV18 ASSPQNTLQWEGNTEAF
TRBJ2-1 . TRBV7-2 ASGLAGNNEQF
TRBJ1-4 many TRBV7-7 ASSPGGRGNEKLF